Sequencing of this T cell receptor (beta chain) was carried out in a study of blood T cells in healthy people across ages. Germline lookup yields CDR1 LGHDT and CDR2 YNNKEL (reference sequence). V was pared by 4 bases and J by 5 bases, with 17 bases between. The CDR3 is made up of 15 amino acids. Primed by a sample-barcoded 5' primer and a J-beta primer mix, a second PCR proceeded for about 6 to 11 cycles. TCRdb re-analysed the 5' RACE reads in MiXCR, keeping a single row per CDR3 protein. The sample includes some 550,000 distinct CDR3 sequences, around half seen only once; the top ten take 20% to 25%. No fewer than 7 million PBMCs went into each sample.

This clonotype was sampled from a man aged 80 or over in good health. What was sequenced was blood. The chain uses TRBV3-1 and TRBJ1-1; no clear D. Here the CDR3 DNA reads TGTGCCAGCAGCCCCCGGGGAGGCCGGGAGACTGAAGCTTTCTTT. Amino acids: CASSPRGGRETEAFF.